The 23 T cell receptor beta chains below all came from one sample that was sequenced in a study of Ad26.COV2.S vaccination and SARS-CoV-2 variants. Stated treatment: 19 received Ad26.COV2.S at low or high dose, single or two shots; several received placebo; per-sample allocation not given. Samples were taken on day 63 after the first vaccine or placebo injection. The assay was immunoSEQ multiplex PCR, and TCRdb's table has in-frame clones only and misses some. The sample contains around 380,000 clones, 88% of which appear only once. Material: peripheral blood, obtained in a trial of Ad26.COV2.S vaccine versus placebo. These TCRs come from a person aged 18-60 years who received the Ad26.COV2.S COVID-19 vaccine or a placebo.

The CDR3 sequence is CASAIGQGARGISNQPQHF. CDR3 sequence (DNA): TGTGCTAGCGCAATTGGACAGGGGGCTAGGGGGATTAGCAATCAGCCCCAGCATTTT. The chain links TRBV12-5 to TRBJ1-5, with TRBD1 matching 11 bases. The V segment lost 9 bases and the J segment 0 bases; nucleotides outside the gene matches: 16. Germline assignment: CDR1 LGHNT and CDR2 FRNRAP. This CDR3 spans 19 amino acids.

The J gene is TRBJ2-7, the V gene TRBV7-8, with D unclear. The germline V gene encodes CDR1 SGHVS and CDR2 FQNEAQ. This CDR3 is 15 amino acids long. V lost 5 bases to trimming and J lost 0 bases, with 14 bases between them. CDR3 residues: CASSLPWSPSYEQYF. The CDR3 nucleotides read TGTGCCAGCAGCCTTCCCTGGAGCCCCTCCTACGAGCAGTACTTC.

The gene calls are TRBV19 and TRBJ2-1; 7 positions match TRBD1. J was trimmed by 7 bases and V by 6 bases; bases with no gene match: 15. The length of the CDR3 is 16 residues. Germline CDR1 LNHDA, CDR2 SQIVND (reference sequence). This chain's CDR3 is CASSPRRDRSKNEQFF. The CDR3, as DNA: TGTGCCAGTAGCCCACGAAGGGACAGAAGCAAAAATGAGCAGTTCTTC.

Worth noting for this clone: Other DNA sequences in this specimen translate into the identical CDR3. The chain carries TRBV29-1 and TRBJ1-2; 9 positions match TRBD1. Trimming took 7 bases from V and 1 from J; bases not matched to a gene: 4. Germline assignment: CDR1 SQVTM and CDR2 ANQGSEA. The CDR3 extends over 13 amino acids. The CDR3 is CSARTGDNYGYTF. The CDR3 DNA sequence: TGCAGCGCAAGGACAGGGGATAACTATGGCTACACCTTC.

The chain uses TRBV3-1 (or the pseudogene TRBV3-2) and TRBJ1-1; 10 positions match TRBD1. This CDR3 spans 16 amino acids. With V trimmed by 1 base and J by 5 bases, 7 bases remained unmatched. CDR1 and CDR2 from the germline V gene are LGHDT and YNNKEL (reference sequence). The CDR3 loop is CASSQGWGQGNTEAFF. The CDR3 region has the DNA TGTGCCAGCAGCCAAGGATGGGGACAGGGGAATACTGAAGCTTTCTTT.

The V gene is TRBV5-1, the J gene TRBJ2-7, with TRBD2 matching 7 bases. CDR1 SGHRS and CDR2 YFSETQ come from the germline V gene. V lost 5 bases, J lost 5 bases, and 10 bases stayed unmatched. CDR3 length: 14 amino acids. The CDR3 DNA sequence: TGCGCCAGCAGGGTTTCTAGCGGATGGGACGAGCAGTACTTC. This gives the protein CASRVSSGWDEQYF.

The chain uses TRBV9 and TRBJ2-1, with a tentative D call TRBD1 (5 bases). This CDR3 spans 16 amino acids. V lost 5 bases and J 2 bases, leaving 17 bases between the germline ends. Per the germline V gene, CDR1 is SGDLS and CDR2 is YYNGEE. CDR3 amino acids: CASSRLGVQTYNEQFF. The DNA of the CDR3 is TGTGCCAGCAGTCGCCTAGGGGTACAGACCTACAATGAGCAGTTCTTC.

This rearrangement joins TRBV5-1 to TRBJ1-2; D might be TRBD1 (5 bases). V was pared by 0 bases and J by 8 bases, with 26 bases between. The CDR3 is 18 amino acids. CDR1 and CDR2 from the germline V gene are SGHRS and YFSETQ. CDR3 DNA: TGCGCCAGCAGCTTGGTGACGGGGACTCAAGCCTCGACGGGGGGCTACACCTTC. Translation: CASSLVTGTQASTGGYTF.

The chain joins TRBV4-1 to TRBJ2-7; possible D gene TRBD2, 6 bases. This CDR3 spans 16 amino acids. The germline gives CDR1 MGHRA, CDR2 YSYEKL. V lost 0 bases and J lost 6, with 18 bases in between. As DNA, the CDR3 is TGCGCCAGCAGCCAAGAGGAGGGCATGGGCAAGGGCGAGCAGTACTTC. It is translated as CASSQEEGMGKGEQYF.

The gene calls are TRBV5-6 and TRBJ2-1; 10 bases fit TRBD1. The CDR3 runs 14 residues. Germline V gives CDR1 SGHDT, CDR2 YYEEEE. The V gene end was trimmed by 7 bases and the J gene end by 2 bases; junction bases not matched to a gene: 3. This CDR3 reads CASQTGGTYNEQFF. CDR3 in DNA: TGTGCCAGCCAGACAGGGGGCACCTACAATGAGCAGTTCTTC.

This clone turned up a few times. The V and J genes are TRBV2 and TRBJ1-5; D ambiguous. CDR1 and CDR2 (germline): SNHLY, FYNNEI. There are 14 residues in the CDR3. V was pared by 6 bases and J by 3 bases, with 12 bases between. The CDR3 sequence: CASSELLPNQPQHF. Here the CDR3 DNA reads TGTGCCAGCAGCGAGTTGTTACCCAATCAGCCCCAGCATTTT.

V and J are TRBV5-6 and TRBJ1-4; D perhaps matches TRBD1 (5 bases). The CDR3 spans 14 residues. Germline V gene data show CDR1 as SGHDT and CDR2 as YYEEEE. V dropped 2 bases and J dropped 8 bases, with 13 bases sitting between them. The DNA of the CDR3 is TGTGCCAGCAGCTTCGACAGTGAGTCGGAAAAACTGTTTTTT. Residues: CASSFDSESEKLFF.

The J gene is TRBJ1-1, the V gene TRBV10-3; TRBD1 is a possible D gene (6 bases). Trimming took 4 bases from V and 1 from J, leaving 7 bases between them. The CDR3 runs to 13 residues. Germline lookup yields CDR1 ENHRY and CDR2 SYGVKD. Here the CDR3 DNA reads TGTGCCATCAGTGGGACAGAGAACACTGAAGCTTTCTTT. Its translation: CAISGTENTEAFF.

This chain uses TRBV6-2 or TRBV6-3 with TRBJ2-6, with D maybe TRBD1 (7 bases). Germline values: CDR1 MNHEY, CDR2 SVGEGT. The V end lost 4 bases, the J end lost 0 bases, and 25 bases lay between the germline ends. This CDR3 comprises 21 residues. The CDR3 sequence: CASSFARRDSQFLSGANVLTF. CDR3 nucleotide sequence: TGTGCCAGCAGTTTCGCAAGGCGGGACAGCCAATTCCTCTCTGGGGCCAACGTCCTGACTTTC.

The gene calls are TRBV7-9 and TRBJ1-4; D unresolved. The CDR3 is 12 amino acids. V was trimmed by 11 bases and J by 8 bases, leaving 15 bases between them. Germline CDR1 is SEHNR and CDR2 is FQNEAQ (reference sequence). CDR3 DNA: TGTGCCGGGGTTAGAGCGGAAGAAAAACTGTTTTTT. It translates to CAGVRAEEKLFF. Based on the CDR3 plus reference TRBV7-9 and TRBJ1-4, the full variable domain is DTGVSQNPRHKITKRGQNVTFRCDPISEHNRLYWYRQTLGQGPEFLTYFQNEAQLEKSRLLSDRFSAERPKGSFSTLEIQRTEQGDSAMYLCAGVRAEEKLFFGSGTQLSVL.

The rearrangement uses TRBV27 and TRBJ1-4; D is undetermined. Germline lookup yields CDR1 MNHEY and CDR2 SMNVEV (reference sequence). This CDR3 region has 15 residues. Trimming shortened V by 5 bases and J by 4 bases, and 14 bases separated the two germline ends. DNA of the CDR3: TGTGCCAGCAGTCTCCGACAAGGGAGTAATGAAAAACTGTTTTTT. Residues: CASSLRQGSNEKLFF.

This clone has more than one count but fewer than ten. The V call is TRBV7-8, the J call TRBJ1-1; weak D call: TRBD1 (6 bases). Per germline, CDR1 SGHVS and CDR2 FQNEAQ. The V and J ends lost 5 bases and 5 bases respectively, with 24 bases between them. CDR3 size: 17 residues. CDR3 in amino acids: CASSSKRDNSWGTEAFF. CDR3 coding DNA: TGTGCCAGCAGCAGCAAACGGGACAACTCCTGGGGGACTGAAGCTTTCTTT.

This clone showed up just once. The chain couples TRBV14 to TRBJ1-1; no clear D gene. CDR1 and CDR2 (germline): SGHDN, FVKESK. CDR3 length: 15 amino acids. The V gene lost 4 bases and the J gene lost 5 bases, with 17 bases spanning the gap. The CDR3 nucleotides read TGTGCCAGCAGCCCCCTGGGGTATGGAGGGACTGAAGCTTTCTTT. Translating it yields CASSPLGYGGTEAFF.

In regard to this clone: The sample has other DNA sequences that encode this CDR3 too. V and J are TRBV29-1 and TRBJ1-1; D is ambiguous. Germline V lookup: CDR1 SQVTM, CDR2 ANQGSEA. The CDR3 runs 13 residues. V was shortened by 3 bases and J by 1 base, with 9 bases between the two germline ends. CDR3 protein: CSVEEGGNTEAFF. The CDR3, as DNA: TGCAGCGTTGAGGAGGGAGGGAACACTGAAGCTTTCTTT.

This clone was seen a handful of times. V is TRBV4-1 and J is TRBJ2-1; D perhaps matches TRBD2 (5 bases). Trimming took 0 bases from V and 4 from J, leaving 10 bases between them. The CDR3 has 15 residues. Germline V gives CDR1 MGHRA, CDR2 YSYEKL. CDR3 residues: CASSQEDGIYNEQFF. CDR3 DNA sequence: TGCGCCAGCAGCCAAGAAGACGGGATTTACAATGAGCAGTTCTTC.

V usage is TRBV30 and J usage is TRBJ2-2; D gene ambiguous. The V and J ends lost 0 bases and 3 bases respectively, with 5 bases between them. The CDR3 extends over 13 amino acids. Germline V gene sequence: CDR1 GTSNPN, CDR2 SVGIG (reference sequence). CDR3 loop: CAWSVDHTGELFF. The CDR3 nucleotides are TGTGCCTGGAGTGTAGACCACACCGGGGAGCTGTTTTTT.

The genes are TRBV30 and TRBJ1-1; D remains unclear. CDR3 length equals 14 residues. Trimming took off 0 bases at V and 1 base at J, with 9 bases between the two ends. Per germline, CDR1 GTSNPN and CDR2 SVGIG (reference sequence). The CDR3 spells CAWSVLPRNTEAFF. The CDR3 DNA sequence: TGTGCCTGGAGTGTACTTCCCAGGAACACTGAAGCTTTCTTT.

J is TRBJ2-1 and V is TRBV5-1; 15 bases map to TRBD2. Trimming removed 2 bases from V and 9 bases from J; junction bases left unmatched: 3. CDR1 is SGHRS and CDR2 is YFSETQ in the germline V gene. The length of the CDR3 is 15 residues. CDR3 bases: TGCGCCAGCAGCTTCGGGACTAGCGGGGGGACTGAGCAGTTCTTC. Its protein product is CASSFGTSGGTEQFF. Complete variable domain (other parts from reference TRBV5-1 and TRBJ2-1): KAGVTQTPRYLIKTRGQQVTLSCSPISGHRSVSWYQQTPGQGLQFLFEYFSETQRNKGNFPGRFSGRQFSNSRSEMNVSTLELGDSALYLCASSFGTSGGTEQFFGPGTRLTVL.